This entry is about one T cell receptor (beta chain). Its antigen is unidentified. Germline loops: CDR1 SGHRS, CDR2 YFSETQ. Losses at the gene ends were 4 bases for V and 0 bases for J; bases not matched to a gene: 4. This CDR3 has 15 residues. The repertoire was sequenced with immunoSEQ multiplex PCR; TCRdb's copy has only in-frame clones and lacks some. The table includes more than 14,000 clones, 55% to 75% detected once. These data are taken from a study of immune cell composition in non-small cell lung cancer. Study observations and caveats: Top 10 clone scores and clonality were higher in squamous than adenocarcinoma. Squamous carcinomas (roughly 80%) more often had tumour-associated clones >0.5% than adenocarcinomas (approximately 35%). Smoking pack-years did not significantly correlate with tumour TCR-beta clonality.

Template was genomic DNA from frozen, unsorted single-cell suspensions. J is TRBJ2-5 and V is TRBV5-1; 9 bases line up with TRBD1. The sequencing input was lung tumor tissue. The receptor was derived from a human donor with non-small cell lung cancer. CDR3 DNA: TGCGCCAGCAGCGAAGGGACAGGGTACCAAGAGACCCAGTACTTC. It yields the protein CASSEGTGYQETQYF.